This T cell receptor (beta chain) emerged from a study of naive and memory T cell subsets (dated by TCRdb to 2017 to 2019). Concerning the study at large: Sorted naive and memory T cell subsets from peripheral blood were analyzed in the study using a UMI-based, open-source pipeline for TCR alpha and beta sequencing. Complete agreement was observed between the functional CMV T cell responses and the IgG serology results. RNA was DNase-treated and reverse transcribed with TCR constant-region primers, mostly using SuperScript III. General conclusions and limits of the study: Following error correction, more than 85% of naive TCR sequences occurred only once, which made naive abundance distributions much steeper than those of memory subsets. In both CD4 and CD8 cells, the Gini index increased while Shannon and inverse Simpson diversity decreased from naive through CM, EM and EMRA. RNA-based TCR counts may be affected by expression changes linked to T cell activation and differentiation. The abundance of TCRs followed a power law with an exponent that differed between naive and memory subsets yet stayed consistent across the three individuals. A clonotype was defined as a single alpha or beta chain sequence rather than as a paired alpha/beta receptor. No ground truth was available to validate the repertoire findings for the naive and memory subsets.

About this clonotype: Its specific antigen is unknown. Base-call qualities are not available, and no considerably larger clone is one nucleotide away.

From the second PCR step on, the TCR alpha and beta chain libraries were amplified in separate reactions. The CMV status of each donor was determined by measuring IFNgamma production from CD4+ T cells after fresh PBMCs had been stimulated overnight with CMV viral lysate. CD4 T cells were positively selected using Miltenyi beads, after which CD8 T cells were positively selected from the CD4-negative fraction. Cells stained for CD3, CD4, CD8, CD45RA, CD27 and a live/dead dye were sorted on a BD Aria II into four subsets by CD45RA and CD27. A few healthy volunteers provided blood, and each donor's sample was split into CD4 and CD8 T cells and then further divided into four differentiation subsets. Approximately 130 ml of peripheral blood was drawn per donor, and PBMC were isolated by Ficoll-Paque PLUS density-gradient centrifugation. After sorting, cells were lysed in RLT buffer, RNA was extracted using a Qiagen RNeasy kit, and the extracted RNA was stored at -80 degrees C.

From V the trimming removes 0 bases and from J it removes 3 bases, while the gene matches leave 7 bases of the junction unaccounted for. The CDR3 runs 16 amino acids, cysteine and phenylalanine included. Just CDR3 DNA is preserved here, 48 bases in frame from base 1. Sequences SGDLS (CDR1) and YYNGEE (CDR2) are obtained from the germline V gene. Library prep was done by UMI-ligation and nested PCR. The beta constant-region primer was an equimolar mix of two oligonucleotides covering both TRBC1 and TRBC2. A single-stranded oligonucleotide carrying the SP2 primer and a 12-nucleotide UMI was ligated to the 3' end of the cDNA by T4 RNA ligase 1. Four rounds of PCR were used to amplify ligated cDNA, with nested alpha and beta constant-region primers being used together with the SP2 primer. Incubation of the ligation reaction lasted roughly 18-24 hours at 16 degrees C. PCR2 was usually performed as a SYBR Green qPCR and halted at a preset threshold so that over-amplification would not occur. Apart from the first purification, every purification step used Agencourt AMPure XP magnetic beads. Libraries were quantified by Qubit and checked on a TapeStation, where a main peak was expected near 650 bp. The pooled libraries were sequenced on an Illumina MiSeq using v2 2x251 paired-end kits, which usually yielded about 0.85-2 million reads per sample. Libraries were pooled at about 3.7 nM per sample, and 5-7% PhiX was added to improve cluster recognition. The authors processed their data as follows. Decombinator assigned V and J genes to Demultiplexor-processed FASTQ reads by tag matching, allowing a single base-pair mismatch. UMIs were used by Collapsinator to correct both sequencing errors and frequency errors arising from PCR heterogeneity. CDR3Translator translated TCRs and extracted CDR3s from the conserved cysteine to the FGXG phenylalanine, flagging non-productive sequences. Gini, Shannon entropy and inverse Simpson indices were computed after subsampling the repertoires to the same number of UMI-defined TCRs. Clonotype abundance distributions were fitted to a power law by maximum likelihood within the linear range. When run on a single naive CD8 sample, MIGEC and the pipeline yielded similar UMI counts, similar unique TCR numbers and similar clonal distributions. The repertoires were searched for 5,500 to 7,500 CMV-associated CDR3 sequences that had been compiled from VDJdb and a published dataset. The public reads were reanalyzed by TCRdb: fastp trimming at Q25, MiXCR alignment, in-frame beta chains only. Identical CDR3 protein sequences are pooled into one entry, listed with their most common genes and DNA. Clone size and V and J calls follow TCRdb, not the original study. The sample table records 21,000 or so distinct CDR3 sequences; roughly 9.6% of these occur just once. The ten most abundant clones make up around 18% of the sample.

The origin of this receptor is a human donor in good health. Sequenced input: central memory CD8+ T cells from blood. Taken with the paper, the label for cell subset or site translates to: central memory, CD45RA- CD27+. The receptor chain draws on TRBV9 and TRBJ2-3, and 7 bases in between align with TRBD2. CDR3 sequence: CASSVAGGLRTDTQYF. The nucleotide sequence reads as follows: TGTGCCAGCAGCGTAGCGGGAGGATTGAGGACAGATACGCAGTATTTT.